These 26 T cell receptor beta chains share one sample of origin, sequenced in a study of CD8 T cells in Susac syndrome. RNA was extracted with the RNeasy kit, and a quantity of about 0.5 to 1 ug was reverse transcribed using random hexamers. TCRdb passed the immunoSEQ multiplex PCR reads through MiXCR, listing each CDR3 protein once. The sample comprises about 47,000 distinct CDR3 sequences, 90% to 95% of which are singletons, and 0.35% to 0.5% rests with the top ten. The sample comprised CD8+ T cells from PBMCs. The source is a human donor in good health.

This chain uses TRBV6-1 with TRBJ2-5; D possibly corresponds to TRBD1 (5 bases). The CDR3 length is 16 residues. CDR1 and CDR2 (germline): MNHNS, SASEGT. V was pared by 1 base and J by 5 bases, with 17 bases between. CDR3 sequence: CASSEGIGRDGETQYF. The CDR3 nucleotides read TGTGCCAGCAGTGAAGGGATTGGCAGGGATGGGGAGACCCAGTACTTC.

The chain joins TRBV23-1 to TRBJ1-4; D gene ambiguous. TRBV23-1 carries the ORF label, with uncertain function. The CDR3 length is 16 residues. Trimming shortened V by 8 bases and J by 6 bases, and 22 bases separated the two germline ends. The CDR3 region is CASDGSGYTSDEKLFF. CDR3 DNA sequence: TGCGCCAGCGACGGGAGCGGCTATACATCCGATGAAAAACTGTTTTTT.

V gene TRBV7-2 combines with J gene TRBJ2-5, with D possibly matching TRBD2 (6 bases). Germline CDR1 SGHTA, CDR2 FQGNSA. The CDR3 extends over 14 amino acids. Between the trimmed V and J ends, which lost 5 bases and 1 base, there was a span of 11 bases. The CDR3, as DNA: TGTGCCAGCAGCCCTGGGACTTCCCAAGAGACCCAGTACTTC. Protein: CASSPGTSQETQYF. Combining the CDR3 with reference TRBV7-2 and TRBJ2-5 gives the whole variable domain GAGVSQSPSNKVTEKGKDVELRCDPISGHTALYWYRQSLGQGLEFLIYFQGNSAPDKSGLPSDRFSAERTGGSVSTLTIQRTQQEDSAVYLCASSPGTSQETQYFGPGTRLLVL.

The chain links TRBV7-2 to TRBJ1-1; possibly TRBD1 for D (6 bases). The CDR3 loop spans 17 amino acids. V lost 6 bases and J 8 bases, leaving 28 bases between the germline ends. Germline V CDR1 and CDR2: SGHTA, FQGNSA. CDR3 region: CASSSPSGQRERREAFF. CDR3 DNA sequence: TGTGCCAGCAGTTCCCCCTCCGGACAGCGTGAAAGGAGGGAAGCTTTCTTT.

The chain combines TRBV13 with TRBJ2-5; either TRBD1 or TRBD2 may supply D (6 bases each). This CDR3 spans 14 amino acids. Germline assignment: CDR1 PRHDT and CDR2 FYEKMQ (reference sequence). V lost 5 bases and J lost 2, with 12 bases in between. This CDR3 is CASSPQGRQETQYF. As DNA, the CDR3 is TGTGCCAGCAGCCCCCAGGGGAGGCAAGAGACCCAGTACTTC.

The V gene is TRBV29-1, the J gene TRBJ2-7; 7 bases line up with TRBD1. Germline V gene sequence: CDR1 SQVTM, CDR2 ANQGSEA. The CDR3 consists of 11 residues. J lost 3 bases, V lost 7 bases, and 3 bases had no gene match. Written as DNA, the CDR3 is TGCAGCGCCTGGGACAGCTACGAGCAGTACTTC. This gives the protein CSAWDSYEQYF.

CDR3 in amino acids: CASNRGFEQYF. The CDR3 bases are TGCGCCAGCAACAGGGGCTTCGAGCAGTACTTC. The chain carries TRBV10-2 and TRBJ2-7; 7 nucleotides agree with TRBD1. V lost 7 bases and J lost 6; bases outside the gene matches: 3. This CDR3 region has 11 residues. Germline V gene sequence: CDR1 WSHSY, CDR2 SAAADI.

The rearrangement links TRBV29-1 to TRBJ2-2; tentatively, D is TRBD2 (5 bases). This CDR3 is 12 amino acids long. Between the trimmed V and J ends, which lost 3 bases and 6 bases, there was a span of 8 bases. Germline CDR1 and CDR2: SQVTM and ANQGSEA. In nucleotides, the CDR3 is TGCAGCGTTGACTTAGCGTCCGGGGAGCTGTTTTTT. It translates to CSVDLASGELFF.

V and J are TRBV4-1 and TRBJ1-1; D gene unclear. The CDR3 runs 14 residues. Germline CDR1 MGHRA, CDR2 YSYEKL. V shed 4 bases and J shed 4 bases, with 13 bases lying between them. The CDR3 is CASSLSPGGTEAFF. The CDR3 region has the DNA TGCGCCAGCAGCCTAAGTCCAGGCGGCACTGAAGCTTTCTTT.

This rearrangement joins TRBV12-5 to TRBJ2-5; D possibly matches TRBD1 or TRBD2 (5 bases each). CDR1 and CDR2 from the germline V gene are LGHNT and FRNRAP. This CDR3 is built from 15 residues. Trimming removed 6 bases at V and 7 bases at J, with 21 bases between. In nucleotides, the CDR3 is TGTGCTAGTGGCCCCATCGGCGGTCTTGGGGGGACCCAGTACTTC. As protein: CASGPIGGLGGTQYF.

The chain joins TRBV7-6 to TRBJ2-7; D might be TRBD2 (5 bases). Germline V gene sequence: CDR1 SGHVS, CDR2 FNYEAQ. The CDR3 covers 16 residues. V gave up 4 bases and J gave up 5 bases, with 21 bases separating them. Here the CDR3 DNA reads TGTGCCAGCAGCTCACCTTCCGGGATCCGAGGCCACGAGCAGTACTTC. It is translated as CASSSPSGIRGHEQYF.

The chain recombines TRBV14 with TRBJ2-1; D is unclear. This CDR3 has 13 amino acids. Trimming stripped 0 bases from V and 8 bases from J, with 8 bases between. CDR1 and CDR2 from the germline V gene are SGHDN and FVKESK. As DNA, the CDR3 is TGTGCCAGCAGCCAAGATATGGGATATGAGCAGTTCTTC. Translated: CASSQDMGYEQFF.

The V gene is TRBV7-6, the J gene TRBJ1-1; 9 bases are shared with TRBD1. Germline lookup yields CDR1 SGHVS and CDR2 FNYEAQ. This CDR3 has 15 amino acids. Unmatched junction bases numbered 4, after V lost 5 bases and J lost 0 bases. The CDR3 sequence: CASSTGQGLNTEAFF. Written as DNA, the CDR3 is TGTGCCAGCAGCACGGGACAGGGACTGAACACTGAAGCTTTCTTT. The whole variable domain, filled in from reference TRBV7-6 and TRBJ1-1, reads GAGVSQSPRYKVTKRGQDVALRCDPISGHVSLYWYRQALGQGPEFLTYFNYEAQQDKSGLPNDRFSAERPEGSISTLTIQRTEQRDSAMYRCASSTGQGLNTEAFFGQGTRLTVV.

The chain joins TRBV5-1 to TRBJ2-5; D unresolved. The CDR3 is made up of 15 amino acids. Germline V lookup: CDR1 SGHRS, CDR2 YFSETQ. The ends were cut back, 0 bases at V and 5 bases at J, with 14 bases in the middle. The CDR3 nucleotides are TGCGCCAGCAGCTTGGTGCCAGGACGTCTGGAGACCCAGTACTTC. This gives the protein CASSLVPGRLETQYF.

This rearrangement joins TRBV30 to TRBJ2-7, with 7 bases identical to TRBD2. CDR1 and CDR2 (germline): GTSNPN, SVGIG (reference sequence). There are 13 residues in the CDR3. V gave up 2 bases and J gave up 2 bases; unmatched junction bases: 3. This chain's CDR3 is CAWSPGTTYEQYF. CDR3 bases: TGTGCCTGGAGTCCCGGGACTACCTACGAGCAGTACTTC.

J is TRBJ2-3 and V is TRBV27; weak D call: TRBD2 (5 bases). Germline loops: CDR1 MNHEY, CDR2 SMNVEV (reference sequence). The CDR3 sequence is 16 residues long. Trimming pared 3 bases from V and 2 bases from J, leaving 15 bases between. The chain's CDR3 is CASSFSAITNTDTQYF. In DNA form, the CDR3 reads TGTGCCAGCAGTTTTAGCGCGATTACGAACACAGATACGCAGTATTTT.

The J gene is TRBJ1-2, the V gene TRBV15; 7 bases are shared with TRBD1. Germline V CDR1 and CDR2: LNHNV, YYDKDF (reference sequence). The junction had 7 bases not matched to a gene; V was cut back by 1 base and J by 5 bases. The length of the CDR3 is 15 residues. The CDR3 DNA is TGTGCCACCAGCAGAGGAGGAGACAGGGCTTATGGCTACACCTTC. It codes for CATSRGGDRAYGYTF.

The chain carries TRBV25-1 and TRBJ2-6, with unresolved D. CDR3 size: 15 residues. V lost 7 bases to trimming and J lost 0 bases, with 10 bases between them. Germline CDR1 and CDR2: MGHDK and SYGVNS. The CDR3: CASNGPVSGANVLTF. CDR3 nucleotide sequence: TGTGCCAGCAATGGTCCGGTCTCTGGGGCCAACGTCCTGACTTTC.

The V gene is TRBV15, the J gene TRBJ2-2, with TRBD1 matching over 8 bases. V dropped 2 bases and J dropped 5; count of bases not matched to a gene: 4. The CDR3 has 15 amino acids. Germline CDR1 is LNHNV and CDR2 is YYDKDF (reference sequence). DNA of the CDR3: TGTGCCACCAGCAGATCGACAGGGGAAACCGGGGAGCTGTTTTTT. It specifies CATSRSTGETGELFF.

The chain links TRBV2 to TRBJ2-7; TRBD2 agrees at 11 bases. V lost 6 bases to trimming and J lost 4 bases; unmatched junction nucleotides: 5. CDR1 SNHLY and CDR2 FYNNEI come from the germline V gene. The CDR3 extends over 14 amino acids. CDR3 sequence reads: CASSPSGRWYEQYF. The CDR3 DNA sequence: TGTGCCAGCAGCCCTAGCGGGAGGTGGTACGAGCAGTACTTC.

This chain uses TRBV29-1 with TRBJ1-2; D is undetermined. This CDR3 contains 11 residues. Germline CDR1 is SQVTM and CDR2 is ANQGSEA. V shed 1 base and J shed 7 bases, with 7 bases lying between them. The CDR3 nucleotides are TGCAGCGTTGAAGCATACCCTGGCTACACCTTC. This sequence encodes CSVEAYPGYTF.

This rearrangement joins TRBV12-3 or TRBV12-4 to TRBJ2-7, with D unresolved. The V and J ends lost 7 bases and 5 bases respectively, with 21 bases between them. This CDR3 region has 15 residues. The CDR3 nucleotides read TGTGCCAGCACCCTGGGCCCCCCTCGGAGCCACGAGCAGTACTTC. This encodes CASTLGPPRSHEQYF.

V and J are TRBV7-9 and TRBJ2-7, with unresolved D. This CDR3 contains 14 residues. Germline V gene sequence: CDR1 SEHNR, CDR2 FQNEAQ (reference sequence). The V and J ends lost 5 bases and 0 bases respectively, with 11 bases between them. CDR3 nucleotides: TGTGCCAGCAGCCCACCAAGGAGCTCCTACGAGCAGTACTTC. Translation gives CASSPPRSSYEQYF.

This clonotype was recorded a few times. V gene TRBV25-1 combines with J gene TRBJ2-7; no clear D gene. V was shortened by 6 bases and J by 2 bases, with 8 bases between the two germline ends. The CDR3 spans 12 residues. Germline CDR1 and CDR2: MGHDK and SYGVNS. This chain's CDR3 is CASSASTYEQYF. DNA of the CDR3: TGTGCCAGCAGCGCTTCTACCTACGAGCAGTACTTC.

V usage is TRBV13 and J usage is TRBJ2-5, with 14 bases fitting TRBD2. J gave up 3 bases and V 5 bases, and 2 bases lay outside the gene matches. The germline V gene has CDR1 PRHDT and CDR2 FYEKMQ (reference sequence). The CDR3 has 15 amino acids. CDR3 region: CASSPGLAGEETQYF. The CDR3 DNA sequence: TGTGCCAGCAGCCCGGGACTAGCGGGAGAAGAGACCCAGTACTTC.

The CDR3, as DNA: TGTGCCAGCAGTGAGGGAGAGAACACTGAAGCTTTCTTT. Its translation: CASSEGENTEAFF. V and J are TRBV25-1 and TRBJ1-1; no clear D. CDR3 length: 13 residues. Germline lookup yields CDR1 MGHDK and CDR2 SYGVNS. The V end lost 3 bases, the J end lost 1 base, and 6 bases lay between the germline ends.